What follows describes a single T cell receptor beta chain. Its antigen is not yet known. Per-base quality was not reported, and no clone a single base away is much larger than it. This record comes from a study of control samples from healthy donors and cancer patients (dated by TCRdb to the early 2020s). Taken from cysteine to phenylalanine, the CDR3 has 15 residues. Only the CDR3 DNA stays, 45 bases, in frame from base 1. As encoded in the germline V gene (reference sequence), CDR1 is MNHNY while CDR2 is SVGAGI. Trimming removed 3 bases from V and 4 bases from J, leaving 15 bases between the germline ends. The library was built by means of the immunoSEQ multiplex PCR assay. TCRdb mirrors the immuneACCESS table, restricted to in-frame sequences. Some clones are absent from its copies; in checked studies, under half trace to an unresolved V gene, and the reason for the others is unknown. The sample table records 400,000 to 450,000 clones; around 90% of these occur just once. Just under 6.5% of the sample is held by the ten biggest clonotypes.

The receptor was derived from a man between 40 and 49 years old with head and neck cancer. The sequenced sample was PBMCs. The sequence links TRBV6-6 to TRBJ1-1; the D region possibly corresponds to TRBD1 (5 bases align). The base sequence is TGTGCCAGCAGTTATCCGGGGCCGGTGGCCACTGAAGCTTTCTTT. It is translated as CASSYPGPVATEAFF.